The clone carrying this TCR beta chain has a handful of counts. The data derive from a study of blood T cell repertoires in COVID-19. Overall study: Sites across the United States, Italy and Spain contributed samples from acute and convalescent COVID-19.

CDR1 is LNHDA and CDR2 is SQIVND in the germline V gene (reference sequence). The CDR3 length is 15 residues. Trimming cost V 7 bases and J 0 bases, with 13 bases left between them. Donors were grouped by their self-reported clinical history. Exposed enrollees encountered a COVID-19 case at some point within 2 weeks before study entry. Authors' processing steps: The assay estimated nucleated cells by amplifying reference gene primers. TCRdb's copy holds only in-frame clones and misses some; the assay was immunoSEQ multiplex PCR. V, J and clone size were drawn from that table, and D and trimming were deduced from the DNA. Here the sample spans fewer than 250,000 clones, approximately 83% being singletons.

The source material was PBMCs or T cells enriched from blood (not recorded which). The chain has TRBV19 and TRBJ1-5, with a weak D call TRBD1 (5 bases). This clonotype was sampled from a woman in her thirties or forties who had been exposed to COVID-19. The CDR3 DNA sequence: TGTGCCAGTAAGTTTGGGGGGTATAGCAATCAGCCCCAGCATTTT. Its translation: CASKFGGYSNQPQHF.